This T cell receptor (beta chain) was observed in a study of molecular identifiers for immune sequencing clone quantification. Study information: Four of five RNA aliquots from around 20,000 or 100,000 naive CD8 T cells were sequenced.

Study-level points and caveats: Detecting spiked Jurkat TCR RNA from one cell among about a million naive cells was reportedly possible.

Worth noting for this clonotype: Its antigen is undetermined. This sequence may be a read error, since a much larger clone differs from it by one base.

TCRdb passed the PCR reads through MiXCR, listing each CDR3 protein once. The table shows approximately 680,000 distinct CDR3 sequences, with over 25% occurring only once. The authors sorted naive CD8 T cells as CD8+CD4-CCR7+CD45RA+. The sample comprised naive CD8+ T cells from blood, with Jurkat cell RNA spiked in. Subset: FACS-sorted CD8+CD4-CCR7+CD45RA+ naive T cells. This TCR came from a human donor in good health. Some libraries in this study had Jurkat cell RNA spiked in.

The DNA for the CDR3 is TGCAGTACCGCCCCCTCTAGGTCCTACGAGCAGTACTTC. It is translated as CSTAPSRSYEQYF. The chain links TRBV20-1 to TRBJ2-7; D call uncertain. Germline V CDR1 and CDR2: DFQATT, SNEGSKA (reference sequence). The ends were cut back, 8 bases at V and 1 base at J, with 15 bases in the middle. There are 13 residues in the CDR3.